One and the same sample provided the 28 T cell receptor beta chains below, sequenced in a study of blood T cell repertoires in COVID-19. Sequenced by immunoSEQ multiplex PCR; TCRdb stores in-frame clones only, minus some. This sample has some 220,000 clones, with approximately 78% found just once. The sequencing sample was made of peripheral blood. The source of these receptors is a woman in her seventies with COVID-19, enrolled during active disease.

This chain's CDR3 is CASRGDNEQFF. The CDR3 DNA sequence: TGTGCCAGCAGAGGAGACAATGAGCAGTTCTTC. J is TRBJ2-1 and V is TRBV2; D gene unclear. The CDR3 is 11 residues long. V was pared by 6 bases and J by 5 bases, with 5 bases between. The germline CDR1 and CDR2 sequences are SNHLY and FYNNEI.

This clone was counted a single time. The chain carries TRBV9 and TRBJ1-1; possible D gene TRBD1, 5 bases. V lost 0 bases and J lost 10, with 13 bases in between. The CDR3 is 13 residues long. Per the germline V gene, CDR1 is SGDLS and CDR2 is YYNGEE. This chain's CDR3 is CASSVATEGLAFF. The CDR3 DNA sequence: TGTGCCAGCAGCGTAGCTACGGAGGGACTAGCTTTCTTT.

This sequence joins TRBV5-1 and TRBJ2-5; 8 bases fit TRBD2. CDR3 length: 15 amino acids. V shed 2 bases, J shed 0 bases, and the junction held 3 bases outside the gene matches. Germline CDR1 reads SGHRS; CDR2 reads YFSETQ. The CDR3 DNA reads TGCGCCAGCAGCTTCTCGGGAGGGTACCAAGAGACCCAGTACTTC. Its translation is CASSFSGGYQETQYF.

The chain is built from TRBV3-1 (or the pseudogene TRBV3-2) and TRBJ2-5, with D tentatively TRBD1 (5 bases). This CDR3 spans 15 amino acids. Trimming took 0 bases from V and 9 from J, leaving 17 bases between them. CDR1 and CDR2 from the germline V gene are LGHDT and YNNKEL (reference sequence). The CDR3 DNA reads TGTGCCAGCAGCCAAGAGGGGCAGGGCAGTCGGGCCCAGTACTTC. Protein product: CASSQEGQGSRAQYF.

The V and J genes are TRBV3-1 (or the pseudogene TRBV3-2) and TRBJ2-7; D ambiguous. V was pared by 2 bases and J by 0 bases, with 20 bases between. CDR3 length: 18 residues. The germline V gene encodes CDR1 LGHDT and CDR2 YNNKEL (reference sequence). The CDR3 bases are TGTGCCAGCAGCCAACCCTTTCCCGAAGGCTGGAGCTCCTACGAGCAGTACTTC. Translation: CASSQPFPEGWSSYEQYF.

This clone was counted a few times. V and J are TRBV11-2 and TRBJ2-5; maybe TRBD1 (7 bases). The CDR3 contains 17 residues. Germline CDR1 is SGHAT and CDR2 is FQNNGV. Deletions cut 4 bases from V and 1 base from J, with 19 bases between. The CDR3 DNA is TGTGCCAGCAGCTCCCAGGCAGGGGGGACCTTCCAAGAGACCCAGTACTTC. Protein: CASSSQAGGTFQETQYF.

This clone appeared a single time. V is TRBV3-1 (or the pseudogene TRBV3-2) and J is TRBJ2-2; possibly TRBD2 for D (6 bases). There are 16 residues in the CDR3. Germline CDR1 and CDR2: LGHDT and YNNKEL (reference sequence). The V gene lost 11 bases and the J gene lost 2 bases, with 21 bases spanning the gap. CDR3 protein: CAGKFFTSPNTGELFF. Here the CDR3 DNA reads TGTGCCGGGAAATTCTTTACTAGCCCAAACACCGGGGAGCTGTTTTTT.

This chain uses TRBV9 with TRBJ1-5; tentatively, D is TRBD1 (5 bases). There are 14 residues in the CDR3. Germline V gives CDR1 SGDLS, CDR2 YYNGEE. Trimming stripped 2 bases from V and 0 bases from J, with 6 bases between. The CDR3 sequence: CASSVTDSNQPQHF. CDR3 nucleotide sequence: TGTGCCAGCAGCGTGACAGATAGCAATCAGCCCCAGCATTTT.

V is TRBV18 and J is TRBJ2-7; D uncertain. Germline-derived CDR1 and CDR2 are KGHSH and LQKENI. The V gene lost 4 bases and the J gene lost 3 bases, with 19 bases spanning the gap. This CDR3 has 16 amino acids. This chain's CDR3 is CASSLPAPSVYYEQYF. CDR3 DNA sequence: TGTGCCAGCTCACTTCCCGCTCCAAGTGTCTACTACGAGCAGTACTTC. Supplemented by reference TRBV18 and TRBJ2-7, the full variable domain reads NAGVMQNPRHLVRRRGQEARLRCSPMKGHSHVYWYRQLPEEGLKFMVYLQKENIIDESGMPKERFSAEFPKEGPSILRIQQVVRGDSAAYFCASSLPAPSVYYEQYFGPGTRLTVT.

This chain connects TRBV7-9 to TRBJ2-3; D may be TRBD2 (6 bases). The CDR3 length is 16 residues. CDR1 SEHNR and CDR2 FQNEAQ come from the germline V gene (reference sequence). Trimming left V 4 bases short and J 3 bases short, with 17 bases between. CDR3 DNA: TGTGCCAGCAGCTCCTGGGACTCCTCGGGGACAGATACGCAGTATTTT. Amino acid sequence: CASSSWDSSGTDTQYF.

The chain links TRBV28 to TRBJ2-1, with 8 bases identical to TRBD2. V trimming: 1 base; J trimming: 9 bases; junction bases outside the gene matches: 14. The germline CDR1 and CDR2 sequences are MDHEN and SYDVKM. This CDR3 is built from 17 residues. The CDR3 DNA is TGTGCCAGCAGTTTATCCTCCCCAAGCGGGAGAAAGGGTGAGCAGTTCTTC. It is translated as CASSLSSPSGRKGEQFF.

This rearrangement joins TRBV2 to TRBJ2-5, with D possibly being TRBD2 (6 bases). Germline V lookup: CDR1 SNHLY, CDR2 FYNNEI. V was cut by 4 bases and J by 3 bases, with 15 bases left in between. This CDR3 contains 15 residues. This CDR3 reads CASSATGTGEETQYF. CDR3 DNA: TGTGCCAGCAGTGCCACCGGGACTGGAGAAGAGACCCAGTACTTC.

The J gene is TRBJ2-1, the V gene TRBV6-6, with 15 bases lining up with TRBD2. The V segment lost 5 bases and the J segment 9 bases; nucleotides outside the gene matches: 11. Germline V gene data show CDR1 as MNHNY and CDR2 as SVGAGI (reference sequence). The CDR3 extends over 17 amino acids. CDR3 bases: TGTGCCAGCAGTCAACCGGACGGACTAGCGGGAGGGGTTGAGCAGTTCTTC. Translating gives CASSQPDGLAGGVEQFF.

The genes are TRBV11-3 and TRBJ2-7, with 9 bases matching TRBD1. The CDR3 extends over 14 amino acids. From germline, CDR1 is SGHNT and CDR2 YENEEA. The junction had 2 bases not matched to a gene; V was cut back by 0 bases and J by 5 bases. CDR3 protein: CASSLEGTGHEQYF. CDR3 nucleotides: TGTGCCAGCAGCTTAGAAGGGACAGGGCACGAGCAGTACTTC.

This clone occurred many times. The chain couples TRBV7-2 to TRBJ1-5; D unclear. Trimming shortened V by 2 bases and J by 0 bases, and 11 bases separated the two germline ends. The CDR3 runs to 16 residues. The germline gives CDR1 SGHTA, CDR2 FQGNSA. The CDR3 DNA reads as TGTGCCAGCAGCTTAATGGCGGCTTATAGCAATCAGCCCCAGCATTTT. Translated, it gives CASSLMAAYSNQPQHF.

This clone is a singleton in its sample. This sequence joins TRBV6-2 or TRBV6-3 and TRBJ1-6; 7 nucleotides align to TRBD1. CDR3 size: 15 residues. CDR1 and CDR2 (germline): MNHEY, SVGEGT. Trimming cost V 0 bases and J 10 bases; bases outside gene matches: 6. This CDR3 reads CASSYSRDRRSPLHF. The CDR3 DNA sequence: TGTGCCAGCAGTTACTCGAGGGACAGAAGGTCACCCCTCCACTTT.

The chain combines TRBV7-3 with TRBJ1-1; 10 bases align to TRBD1. The CDR3 loop spans 15 amino acids. Unmatched junction bases numbered 1, after V lost 0 bases and J lost 3 bases. In germline, CDR1 is SGHTA, CDR2 FQGTGA. The CDR3 reads CASSLTGTGDTEAFF. CDR3 DNA: TGTGCCAGCAGCTTAACCGGGACAGGGGACACTGAAGCTTTCTTT.

This clone has more than one count but fewer than ten. The genes are TRBV12-5 and TRBJ1-1; D is uncertain. The CDR3 totals 16 residues. The V end lost 0 bases, the J end lost 0 bases, and 11 bases lay between the germline ends. Germline CDR1 reads LGHNT; CDR2 reads FRNRAP. The CDR3 region is CASGLVLGDVNTEAFF. The CDR3 coding sequence is TGTGCTAGTGGTTTGGTACTAGGAGACGTGAACACTGAAGCTTTCTTT.

This sequence joins TRBV28 and TRBJ2-1; 14 bases fit TRBD2. V dropped 5 bases and J dropped 9; count of bases not matched to a gene: 6. There are 15 residues in the CDR3. Germline V gives CDR1 MDHEN, CDR2 SYDVKM. This chain's CDR3 is CASSPTSGRALEQFF. The CDR3 DNA reads as TGTGCCAGCAGTCCGACTAGCGGGAGGGCCCTTGAGCAGTTCTTC.

The gene calls are TRBV10-3 and TRBJ1-2, with 9 bases fitting TRBD1. Germline CDR1 is ENHRY and CDR2 is SYGVKD. With V trimmed by 3 bases and J by 8 bases, 7 bases remained unmatched. The CDR3 is made up of 14 amino acids. The chain's CDR3 is CAISESDRGWGYTF. CDR3 coding DNA: TGTGCCATCAGTGAATCGGACAGGGGATGGGGCTACACCTTC.

The chain is built from TRBV28 and TRBJ1-2, with a tentative D call TRBD1 (5 bases). CDR1 is MDHEN, CDR2 SYDVKM, per germline. The V gene lost 5 bases and the J gene lost 4 bases, with 11 bases spanning the gap. This CDR3 contains 13 residues. The CDR3 bases are TGTGCCAGCAGTGCTTATAGGGGCTATGGCTACACCTTC. It yields the protein CASSAYRGYGYTF.

The genes are TRBV19 and TRBJ1-2; D remains unclear. The ends were cut back, 7 bases at V and 7 bases at J, with 13 bases in the middle. CDR1 is LNHDA, CDR2 SQIVND, per germline (reference sequence). CDR3 size: 12 residues. The DNA of the CDR3 is TGTGCCAGTAATGTCGTCGACTCTGGCTACACCTTC. Translated, it gives CASNVVDSGYTF. The full variable domain, in which reference TRBV19 and TRBJ1-2 provide the parts outside the CDR3, is DGGITQSPKYLFRKEGQNVTLSCEQNLNHDAMYWYRQDPGQGLRLIYYSQIVNDFQKGDIAEGYSVSREKKESFPLTVTSAQKNPTAFYLCASNVVDSGYTFGSGTRLTVV.

The chain carries TRBV2 and TRBJ1-5; the D is unclear. The CDR3 sequence is 14 residues long. The ends were cut back, 1 base at V and 6 bases at J, with 10 bases in the middle. Germline V gene data show CDR1 as SNHLY and CDR2 as FYNNEI. For the CDR3, the DNA is TGTGCCAGCAGTGAAGGAGCAGCGTTTCAGCCCCAGCATTTT. This codes for CASSEGAAFQPQHF.

The rearrangement joins TRBV28 to TRBJ1-3; 7 positions match TRBD1. Germline V gene data show CDR1 as MDHEN and CDR2 as SYDVKM. The J segment lost 2 bases and the V segment lost 5 bases, leaving 3 bases of the junction unmatched. The CDR3 contains 14 residues. Here the CDR3 reads CASSKGTAGNTIYF. The CDR3 DNA reads TGTGCCAGCAGTAAGGGGACAGCTGGAAACACCATATATTTT.

The chain joins TRBV28 to TRBJ2-7; 14 bases map to TRBD2. The germline gives CDR1 MDHEN, CDR2 SYDVKM. The CDR3 is 16 amino acids. V shed 6 bases and J 1 base; nucleotides not matched to a gene: 5. The DNA for the CDR3 is TGTGCCAGCAGCGGGACTAGCGGGAGCCTTTCCTACGAGCAGTACTTC. Protein sequence: CASSGTSGSLSYEQYF. Drawing the rest from reference TRBV28 and TRBJ2-7, the complete variable domain is DVKVTQSSRYLVKRTGEKVFLECVQDMDHENMFWYRQDPGLGLRLIYFSYDVKMKEKGDIPEGYSVSREKKERFSLILESASTNQTSMYLCASSGTSGSLSYEQYFGPGTRLTVT.

The rearrangement joins TRBV5-8 to TRBJ1-2; 10 nucleotides line up with TRBD1. From germline, CDR1 is SGHTS and CDR2 YDEGEE. The CDR3 has 16 amino acids. The ends lost 4 bases at V and 8 bases at J; junction bases unmatched: 14. CDR3 nucleotide sequence: TGTGCCAGCAGCCGGATAATGGGGACAGGGGTTAGCGGCTACACCTTC. Residues: CASSRIMGTGVSGYTF.

The chain uses TRBV7-2 and TRBJ1-4; TRBD1 matches at 7 bases. The CDR3 sequence is 17 residues long. Unmatched junction bases numbered 14, after V lost 5 bases and J lost 5 bases. Germline-derived CDR1 and CDR2 are SGHTA and FQGNSA. CDR3 in DNA: TGTGCCAGCAGCCCCGACAGGGTAGGGACTAGGAATGAAAAACTGTTTTTT. Protein sequence: CASSPDRVGTRNEKLFF. Together with reference TRBV7-2 and TRBJ1-4, the CDR3 gives the full variable domain: GAGVSQSPSNKVTEKGKDVELRCDPISGHTALYWYRQSLGQGLEFLIYFQGNSAPDKSGLPSDRFSAERTGGSVSTLTIQRTQQEDSAVYLCASSPDRVGTRNEKLFFGSGTQLSVL.

This chain links TRBV28 with TRBJ2-3, with TRBD2 matching 13 bases. After removal of 3 bases from V and 4 bases from J, the junction contained 4 bases not matched to a gene. Germline V gene lookup returns CDR1 MDHEN and CDR2 SYDVKM. CDR3 length: 16 residues. Here the CDR3 reads CASSFRTSGRSDTQYF. CDR3 coding DNA: TGTGCCAGCAGTTTTAGGACTAGCGGGAGATCAGATACGCAGTATTTT. Combining the CDR3 with reference TRBV28 and TRBJ2-3 gives the whole variable domain DVKVTQSSRYLVKRTGEKVFLECVQDMDHENMFWYRQDPGLGLRLIYFSYDVKMKEKGDIPEGYSVSREKKERFSLILESASTNQTSMYLCASSFRTSGRSDTQYFGPGTRLTVL.